This T cell receptor beta chain appears in the sequencing data of a study of blood T cell repertoires in COVID-19. Study at large: Whether acute or convalescent, the COVID-19 samples came from the United States, Italy and Spain. Sources were T cells, B-cell-depleted T cells, or PBMCs; the material itself was cDNA or gDNA.

The germline V and J ends were trimmed by 6 bases and 2 bases, with 9 bases remaining between them. CDR1 is SGHRS and CDR2 is YFSETQ in the germline V gene. The CDR3 contains 13 residues. Original handling: Reference gene primer amplification yielded estimated nucleated cell counts. The method was immunoSEQ multiplex PCR; TCRdb's version includes in-frame clones alone and lacks a portion of them. V, J and clone size were drawn from that table, and D and trimming were deduced from the DNA. The sample consists of approximately 190,000 clones, approximately 85% of them appearing once. The sequenced sample was peripheral blood. V and J are TRBV5-1 and TRBJ1-3; D unclear. This TCR derives from a woman aged 65 to 85 with active or convalescent COVID-19. The DNA of the CDR3 is TGCGCCAGCAAGAGGGAGGCTGGAAACACCATATATTTT. Its translation is CASKREAGNTIYF.